This T cell receptor (beta chain) was documented in a study of tumour-infiltrating T cells in Burkitt lymphoma. About the study: Survival, overall and progression-free, tracked with productive clonality.

CDR3 size: 12 residues. Per the germline V gene, CDR1 is SQVTM and CDR2 is ANQGSEA. Trimming removed 6 bases at V and 3 bases at J, with 12 bases between. Some clones are missing from TCRdb's copy, which holds only in-frame ones; the method was immunoSEQ multiplex PCR. This sample has some 15,000 clones, with 70% to 80% found just once. The sequence was collected from a human donor with diffuse large B-cell lymphoma. The sample consisted of tumor tissue. The chain joins TRBV29-1 to TRBJ2-7; tentatively, D is TRBD2 (6 bases). CDR3 DNA: TGCAGCGTCGGGGGAGACAGCTACGAGCAGTACTTC. It specifies CSVGGDSYEQYF.